The 14 T cell receptor beta chains below come from one sample, sequenced in a study of T-cell reconstitution after alpha-beta-depleted transplantation in children. Unique molecular identifiers featured in how the TCRbeta library was prepared. MiXCR was run by TCRdb on the PCR reads, yielding one entry per CDR3 protein. The sample carries more than 60,000 distinct CDR3 sequences, more than 5.5% recorded once. The sequencing used PBMCs from the stem cell graft donor, collected from the stem cell graft. The receptors were gathered from a human donor who donated a stem cell graft to a child with acute lymphoblastic leukemia.

This clonotype was detected many times. J is TRBJ1-1 and V is TRBV3-1, with D tentatively TRBD1 (5 bases). There are 15 residues in the CDR3. In germline, CDR1 is LGHDT, CDR2 YNNKEL (reference sequence). V lost 0 bases and J lost 2, with 10 bases in between. The CDR3 sequence: CASSQDPGSNTEAFF. For the CDR3, the DNA is TGTGCCAGCAGCCAAGATCCAGGGTCCAACACTGAAGCTTTCTTT.

This chain uses TRBV6-1 with TRBJ2-6; D gene uncertain. The CDR3 covers 14 residues. Germline CDR1 reads MNHNS; CDR2 reads SASEGT. With 6 bases removed from V and 5 bases from J, the gap between germline ends came to 11 bases. The CDR3 bases are TGTGCCAGCAGGATAGGGCTTCGGGCCAACGTCCTGACTTTC. Translation: CASRIGLRANVLTF.

In this sample, this clonotype turned up many times. The chain links TRBV6-1 to TRBJ2-3, with 15 bases matching TRBD2. Unmatched junction bases numbered 0, after V lost 3 bases and J lost 5 bases. This CDR3 is 15 amino acids long. The V gene's germline CDR1 is MNHNS and CDR2 SASEGT. The CDR3, as DNA: TGTGCCAGCAGTGAGGGACTAGCGGGAGGAGATACGCAGTATTTT. Amino acid sequence: CASSEGLAGGDTQYF.

In this sample, this clonotype turned up many times. This sequence joins TRBV20-1 and TRBJ2-5; no firm D call. CDR3 length: 12 amino acids. V lost 1 base, J lost 7 bases, and 10 bases lay in between. From germline, CDR1 is DFQATT and CDR2 SNEGSKA (reference sequence). The CDR3 spells CSARVGVGTQYF. CDR3 DNA: TGCAGTGCTAGAGTGGGCGTGGGGACCCAGTACTTC.

This clonotype was counted many times. The V gene is TRBV20-1, the J gene TRBJ2-7; TRBD2 matches at 8 bases. The CDR3 runs 15 residues. V was pared by 6 bases and J by 0 bases, with 10 bases of the junction left unmatched. Germline lookup yields CDR1 DFQATT and CDR2 SNEGSKA (reference sequence). The DNA of the CDR3 is TGCAGTGCCCGGGGGGGAGACGCTTTCTCCTACGAGCAGTACTTC. It specifies CSARGGDAFSYEQYF.

This clonotype was found many times. V gene TRBV12-3 or TRBV12-4 combines with J gene TRBJ2-6; 8 bases are shared with TRBD1. V lost 0 bases and J lost 0; bases outside the gene matches: 4. The CDR3 is made up of 18 amino acids. CDR3 region: CASSLAGTGNSGANVLTF. CDR3 coding DNA: TGTGCCAGCAGTTTAGCGGGGACAGGAAACTCTGGGGCCAACGTCCTGACTTTC.

This clonotype was picked up many times. The V gene is TRBV27, the J gene TRBJ2-3; D perhaps matches TRBD2 (7 bases). The CDR3 covers 19 residues. With 3 bases removed from V and 2 bases from J, the gap between germline ends came to 24 bases. Germline V gene sequence: CDR1 MNHEY, CDR2 SMNVEV (reference sequence). CDR3 region: CASSFSGLADRCVTDTQYF. CDR3 bases: TGTGCCAGCAGTTTTTCAGGGCTAGCGGACAGATGCGTCACAGATACGCAGTATTTT.

This clonotype occurred many times. This chain joins TRBV7-9 and TRBJ2-7, with 8 bases lining up with TRBD2. The CDR3 is 14 residues long. Germline lookup yields CDR1 SEHNR and CDR2 FQNEAQ (reference sequence). With V trimmed by 5 bases and J by 0 bases, 3 bases remained unmatched. The DNA of the CDR3 is TGTGCCAGCAGCCGTGGGACTAGCTCCTACGAGCAGTACTTC. Translation: CASSRGTSSYEQYF.

This clonotype showed up many times. The chain is built from TRBV7-3 and TRBJ2-3, with 7 bases aligning to TRBD2. The CDR3 runs to 16 residues. The germline CDR1 and CDR2 sequences are SGHTA and FQGTGA. Trimming took 3 bases from V and 2 from J; bases not matched to a gene: 8. The CDR3 loop reads CASSLTGTTSTDTQYF. The DNA for the CDR3 is TGTGCCAGCAGCTTGACCGGGACTACCTCCACAGATACGCAGTATTTT. The variable domain in full, completed from reference TRBV7-3 and TRBJ2-3, reads GAGVSQTPSNKVTEKGKYVELRCDPISGHTALYWYRQSLGQGPEFLIYFQGTGAADDSGLPNDRFFAVRPEGSVSTLKIQRTERGDSAVYLCASSLTGTTSTDTQYFGPGTRLTVL.

This clonotype was seen at least ten times. J is TRBJ2-3 and V is TRBV20-1, with a possible D match to TRBD2 (5 bases). Trimming shortened V by 1 base and J by 2 bases, and 7 bases separated the two germline ends. The CDR3 totals 13 residues. Germline V gene sequence: CDR1 DFQATT, CDR2 SNEGSKA (reference sequence). This chain's CDR3 is CSARVRVTDTQYF. As DNA, the CDR3 is TGCAGTGCTAGAGTGCGGGTCACAGATACGCAGTATTTT.

Ten or more counts support this clonotype. The rearrangement uses TRBV7-2 and TRBJ2-2; 7 positions agree with TRBD2. From germline, CDR1 is SGHTA and CDR2 FQGNSA. The junction had 2 bases not matched to a gene; V was cut back by 3 bases and J by 1 base. There are 15 residues in the CDR3. The CDR3 here is CASSLTGGNTGELFF. CDR3 in DNA: TGTGCCAGCAGCTTGACGGGGGGGAACACCGGGGAGCTGTTTTTT.

The chain combines TRBV28 with TRBJ2-7; 14 bases are shared with TRBD2. CDR3 length equals 18 residues. Unmatched junction bases numbered 19, after V lost 8 bases and J lost 7 bases. Germline assignment: CDR1 MDHEN and CDR2 SYDVKM. CDR3 in DNA: TGTGCCAGCTCTGGGAGGGGACTAGCGGGAGCCCTCCGCCTGGAGCAGTACTTC. It translates to CASSGRGLAGALRLEQYF. The variable domain in full, with the rest retrieved from reference TRBV28 and TRBJ2-7, is DVKVTQSSRYLVKRTGEKVFLECVQDMDHENMFWYRQDPGLGLRLIYFSYDVKMKEKGDIPEGYSVSREKKERFSLILESASTNQTSMYLCASSGRGLAGALRLEQYFGPGTRLTVT.

This clonotype has at least ten counts. This chain joins TRBV20-1 and TRBJ1-5, with TRBD1 matching over 9 bases. The CDR3 extends over 15 amino acids. Per the germline V gene, CDR1 is DFQATT and CDR2 is SNEGSKA (reference sequence). Trimming at V came to 3 bases and at J to 1 base, leaving 4 bases not matched to a gene. Written as DNA, the CDR3 is TGCAGTGCTAGCCCGGGGACAGGGAGCAATCAGCCCCAGCATTTT. Its protein is CSASPGTGSNQPQHF.

To note about this clonotype: One junction end disagrees with the germline gene, perhaps due to a read error. The chain combines TRBV4-1 with TRBJ1-1; the D is unclear. This CDR3 comprises 15 residues. The germline V gene encodes CDR1 MGHRA and CDR2 YSYEKL. The CDR3, as DNA: TGCGCCAGCAGCCAAACATGGGCCCCAAACACTGAAGATTTCTTT. This sequence encodes CASSQTWAPNTEDFF.